The clone carrying this TCR beta chain was counted once. Its cognate antigen is unknown. The entry originates in a study of cytomegalovirus exposure and HLA in healthy donors. Study-level information: Earlier results showed almost 120 million unique TCR beta sequences derived from approximately 180 million T cells. General study points: Confirmation in vitro established that a few CMV-associated chains were specific for CMV antigens. Associated with cytomegalovirus, according to the listing, were 150 to 200 TCR beta chains. Reported findings show TCR beta sequences accurately forecast HLA-A and HLA-B alleles in most subjects.

Germline CDR1 and CDR2: SGHNT and YENEEA. J lost 4 bases, V lost 3 bases, and 1 base had no gene match. This CDR3 is 14 amino acids long. The PCR ran on 60 Vbeta and 13 Jbeta primers. This table comes from immunoSEQ multiplex PCR, and its TCRdb copy is limited to in-frame clones, with some not included. The sample holds 150,000 to 200,000 clones, roughly 76% seen once. This clonotype was sampled from a human donor in good health. The sample was PBMCs. V gene TRBV11-3 combines with J gene TRBJ2-3; 10 positions agree with TRBD2. The CDR3 nucleotides read TGTGCCAGCAGCTTCAGCGGGGGGGCAGATACGCAGTATTTT. Protein product: CASSFSGGADTQYF.